The T cell receptor beta chain under discussion was sequenced for a study of T cells in Graves' hyperthyroidism and ophthalmopathy. Researchers amplified the TCR beta CDR3 regions from RNA transcripts. Initially, a first-round RT-PCR of the TCR CDR3 employed the HTBI primer set. TCRdb processed the multiplex PCR reads anew with MiXCR; each CDR3 protein has one entry. This repertoire shows hundreds of thousands of distinct CDR3 sequences, 38% found once; its top ten account for 8.9%. V lost 8 bases and J lost 3; bases outside the gene matches: 4. The CDR3 is 14 residues long. Germline CDR1 is ENHRY and CDR2 is SYGVKD.

This rearrangement joins TRBV10-3 to TRBJ2-2, with 9 bases that match TRBD1. The receptor was isolated from a man aged 18 to 30 with Graves' hyperthyroidism. Sequenced material: blood. The CDR3 sequence: CAIGRDRDTGELFF. The CDR3 coding sequence is TGTGCCATCGGTCGGGACAGGGACACCGGGGAGCTGTTTTTT.